This T cell receptor (beta chain) was found in a study of monozygotic twins with inflammatory bowel disease. The study's findings and limits: IBD patients exhibited fewer clonotypes shared with other individuals than healthy twins, particularly with disease activity. Repertoire similarity matched across concordant and discordant twins, perhaps owing to limited power.

Generation of cDNA took place in eight separate reactions per sample. TCRdb derives one entry per CDR3 protein from the 5' RACE reads, leaving out DNA. This table holds approximately 140,000 distinct CDR3 sequences. The germline V gene has CDR1 SGHTA and CDR2 FQGNSA. The CDR3 has 15 residues. Concerning this clonotype: The antigen is unknown.

This rearrangement joins TRBV7-2 to TRBJ1-3. Sequenced sample: blood. The receptor was isolated from a human donor with ulcerative colitis or Crohn's disease, or a healthy co-twin of an affected twin (not recorded which). Here the CDR3 reads CASSLAAQPGNTIYF.